A selection of T cell receptor beta chains follows, all from one sample in a study of response to subunit inactivated influenza vaccine. A single record per CDR3 protein comes from TCRdb applying MiXCR to the RT-PCR reads. The sample carries 630,000 or so distinct CDR3 sequences, 15% to 18% recorded once. Source: PBMCs from blood, taken 12 days after vaccination. Receptors originate from a man between 45 and 60 years old who received an inactivated influenza vaccine. The CDR3 runs from the conserved cysteine through the conserved F or W. A D gene is named only where the DNA matches it firmly. Expanded clones get a size class; other rows say once, few or many, or leave the size out.

v_gene	d_gene	j_gene	abundance	CDR3nt	CDR3aa
TRBV6-2/TRBV6-3	NA	TRBJ1-1	many	TGTGCCAGCAGTTACACGGCAGGGGCCAACACTGAAGCTTTCTTT	CASSYTAGANTEAFF
TRBV20-1	NA	TRBJ2-5	few	TGCAGTGCTGGATTGGGGGGGGCGCCGGAGACCCAGTACTTC	CSAGLGGAPETQYF
TRBV20-1	NA	TRBJ1-1	few	TGCAGTGCTAGACTCATCCGGGGGGACAACACTGAAGCTTTCTTT	CSARLIRGDNTEAFF
TRBV20-1	NA	TRBJ2-2	NA	TGCAGTGCTAGAGAAGGGGGATCGTCCGGGGAGCTGTTTTTT	CSAREGGSSGELFF
TRBV28	NA	TRBJ2-6	NA	TGTGCCAGCAGTTTCGGCCAGGGCTATCGAGCTGGGGCCAACGTCCTGACTTTC	CASSFGQGYRAGANVLTF
TRBV5-1	TRBD1	TRBJ1-1	few	TGCGCCAGCAGCTTTCGTCGACAGGGAAACACTGAAGCTTTCTTT	CASSFRRQGNTEAFF
TRBV20-1	TRBD2	TRBJ2-2	many	TGCAGTGCTAGGCCCAGCGGGGGGAACACCGGGGAGCTGTTTTTT	CSARPSGGNTGELFF
TRBV11-2	NA	TRBJ2-5	NA	TGTGCCAGCACCCTGGGTGGAGAGACCCAGTACTTC	CASTLGGETQYF
TRBV11-2	TRBD1	TRBJ1-6	many	TGTGCCAGCAGCGCCCCGACAGGGCTGGGATCACCCCTCCACTTT	CASSAPTGLGSPLHF
TRBV10-2	NA	TRBJ1-1	few	TGCGCCAGCAGTGAATATCGGCGTACTGAAGCTTTCTTT	CASSEYRRTEAFF
TRBV3-1	TRBD2	TRBJ2-3	few	TGTGCCAGCAGCCTTGGGACTAGCGGGAGGAGCACAGATACGCAGTATTTT	CASSLGTSGRSTDTQYF
TRBV11-2	NA	TRBJ1-1	few	TGTGCCAGCAGCTTAGCCCCGACAGAAAGCGCTGAAGCTTTCTTT	CASSLAPTESAEAFF
TRBV5-5	TRBD2	TRBJ2-1	NA	TGTGCCAGCAGCTTGGTATCGAGCGGGGTATCACAGCAGTTCTTC	CASSLVSSGVSQQFF
TRBV14	NA	TRBJ1-4	many	TGTGCCAGCAGCCGCGGAGTGAATGAAAAACTGTTTTTT	CASSRGVNEKLFF
TRBV6-2/TRBV6-3	NA	TRBJ1-1	NA	TGTGCCAGCAGTTACTCCGTAGGGGAAGCTTTCTTT	CASSYSVGEAFF
TRBV5-1	NA	TRBJ2-5	few	TGCGCCAGCAGCTTGGGGAATTTAGGAGGCGAGACCCAGTACTTC	CASSLGNLGGETQYF
TRBV4-1	NA	TRBJ2-1	few	TGCGCCAGCAGCCAAGTAATGAGGAGCTCCTACAATGAGCAGTTCTTC	CASSQVMRSSYNEQFF
TRBV12-3/TRBV12-4	NA	TRBJ2-3	NA	TGTGCCAGCAGTTTAGACAGGTCAGCGAGTAGCACAGATACGCAGTATTTT	CASSLDRSASSTDTQYF
TRBV9	NA	TRBJ2-3	few	TGTGCCAGCAGCCCCCCCGGACAGTTAGGCACAGATACGCAGTATTTT	CASSPPGQLGTDTQYF
TRBV29-1	TRBD2	TRBJ2-3	NA	TGCAGCGTTGAGGCCGGGACTAGCTTTACGCAGTATTTT	CSVEAGTSFTQYF